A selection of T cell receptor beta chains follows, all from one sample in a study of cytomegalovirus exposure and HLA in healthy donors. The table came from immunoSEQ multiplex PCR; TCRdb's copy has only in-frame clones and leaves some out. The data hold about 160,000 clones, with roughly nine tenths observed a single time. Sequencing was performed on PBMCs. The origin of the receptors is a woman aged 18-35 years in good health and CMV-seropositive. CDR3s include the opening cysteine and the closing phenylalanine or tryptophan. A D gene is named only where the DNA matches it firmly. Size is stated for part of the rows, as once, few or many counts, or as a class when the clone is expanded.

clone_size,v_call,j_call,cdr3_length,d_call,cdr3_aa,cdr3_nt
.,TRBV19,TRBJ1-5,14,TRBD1,CASDQDRVGQPQHF,TGTGCCAGCGATCAAGACAGGGTGGGGCAGCCCCAGCATTTT
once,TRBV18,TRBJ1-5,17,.,CASSPLGGLESNQPQHF,TGTGCCAGCTCACCACTTGGAGGGCTGGAGAGCAATCAGCCCCAGCATTTT
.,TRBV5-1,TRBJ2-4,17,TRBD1,CASSLGDRGRVKNIQYF,TGCGCCAGCAGCTTGGGGGACAGGGGGCGCGTCAAAAACATTCAGTACTTC
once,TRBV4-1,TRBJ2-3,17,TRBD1,CASSRVGTGKKTDTQYF,TGCGCCAGCAGCCGCGTCGGGACAGGGAAGAAGACAGATACGCAGTATTTT
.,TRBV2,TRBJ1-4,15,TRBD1,CASSGGQGRLEKLFF,TGTGCCAGCAGTGGGGGACAGGGACGTTTGGAAAAACTGTTTTTT
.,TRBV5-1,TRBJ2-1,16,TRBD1,CASSRSGGATYNEQFF,TGCGCCAGCAGCCGATCAGGGGGCGCGACCTACAATGAGCAGTTCTTC
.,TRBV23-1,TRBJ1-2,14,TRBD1,CASSIPGTAYGYTF,TGCGCCAGCAGCATACCCGGGACAGCCTATGGCTACACCTTC
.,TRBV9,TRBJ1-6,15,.,CASSLGGQYNSPLHF,TGTGCCAGCAGCTTGGGGGGGCAGTATAATTCACCCCTCCACTTT
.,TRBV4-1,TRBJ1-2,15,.,CASSQKETGQYGYTF,TGCGCCAGCAGCCAGAAAGAGACAGGCCAATATGGCTACACCTTC
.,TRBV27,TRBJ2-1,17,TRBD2,CASSLLRTSGSRGEQFF,TGTGCCAGCAGTTTATTAAGGACTAGCGGGAGTCGGGGGGAGCAGTTCTTC
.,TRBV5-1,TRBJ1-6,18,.,CASSLAGRMSSYNSPLHF,TGCGCCAGCAGCTTGGCAGGGAGGATGAGCTCCTATAATTCACCCCTCCACTTT
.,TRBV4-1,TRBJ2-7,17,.,CASSQVFAGSAYYEQYF,TGCGCCAGCAGCCAAGTTTTTGCGGGATCGGCCTACTACGAGCAGTACTTC
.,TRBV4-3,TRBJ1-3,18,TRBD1,CASSQDYRGLISGNTIYF,TGCGCCAGCAGCCAAGATTACAGGGGCCTGATCTCTGGAAACACCATATATTTT
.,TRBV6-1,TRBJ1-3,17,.,CASSEIGGIPSGNTIYF,TGTGCCAGCAGTGAAATCGGGGGGATCCCCTCTGGAAACACCATATATTTT
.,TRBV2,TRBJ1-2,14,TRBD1,CASSVEQGAFGYTF,TGTGCCAGCAGTGTGGAACAGGGGGCTTTTGGCTACACCTTC
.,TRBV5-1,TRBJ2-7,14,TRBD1,CASSLGQGAYEQYF,TGCGCCAGCAGCTTGGGTCAGGGGGCATACGAGCAGTACTTC
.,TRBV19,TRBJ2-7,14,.,CASRKRRDSYEQYF,TGTGCCAGTAGGAAACGACGGGACTCCTACGAGCAGTACTTC
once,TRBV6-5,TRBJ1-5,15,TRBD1,CASSLDRGSNQPQHF,TGTGCCAGCAGTTTAGACAGGGGAAGCAATCAGCCCCAGCATTTT
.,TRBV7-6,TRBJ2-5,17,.,CASSLVPQGRSLSDQYF,TGTGCCAGCAGCTTAGTTCCTCAGGGGCGAAGTCTCTCGGACCAGTACTTC
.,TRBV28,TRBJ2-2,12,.,CASSLLTGELFF,TGTGCCAGCAGCCTTCTGACCGGGGAGCTGTTTTTT
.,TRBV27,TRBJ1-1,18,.,CASSLPFGLSEGCTEAFF,TGTGCCAGCAGTCTACCCTTCGGGTTAAGCGAGGGTTGCACTGAAGCTTTCTTT
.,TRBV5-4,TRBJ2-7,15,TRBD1,CASSPGQASTYEQYF,TGTGCCAGCAGCCCCGGACAGGCGTCAACCTACGAGCAGTACTTC
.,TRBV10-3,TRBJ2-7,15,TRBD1,CAISDSGQGVHEQYF,TGTGCCATCAGTGACTCTGGACAGGGAGTCCACGAGCAGTACTTC
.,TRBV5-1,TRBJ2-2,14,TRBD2,CASSPLAGNGELFF,TGCGCCAGCAGCCCATTAGCGGGGAACGGGGAGCTGTTTTTT
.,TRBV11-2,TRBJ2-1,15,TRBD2,CASSLMGLPYNEQFF,TGTGCCAGCAGCTTGATGGGACTACCGTACAATGAGCAGTTCTTC
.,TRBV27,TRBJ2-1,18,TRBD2,CASTTYSGSLGPSNEQFF,TGTGCCAGCACCACGTATAGCGGGAGTTTGGGTCCTAGCAATGAGCAGTTCTTC
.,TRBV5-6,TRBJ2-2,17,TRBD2,CASSRPGLAGGGGELFF,TGTGCCAGCAGCCGACCGGGACTAGCGGGGGGCGGCGGGGAGCTGTTTTTT
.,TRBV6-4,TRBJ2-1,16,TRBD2,CASSDFTSGSYNEQFF,TGTGCCAGCAGTGACTTTACTAGCGGCTCCTACAATGAGCAGTTCTTC
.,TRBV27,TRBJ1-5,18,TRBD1,CASSLSLPRDRGHQPQHF,TGTGCCAGCAGTTTATCGCTCCCCCGGGACAGGGGGCATCAGCCCCAGCATTTT
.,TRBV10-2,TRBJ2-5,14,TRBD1,CASTVTGGLETQYF,TGCGCCAGCACGGTGACAGGGGGCTTAGAGACCCAGTACTTC
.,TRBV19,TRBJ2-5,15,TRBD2,CASSIPASGVETQYF,TGTGCCAGTAGTATCCCCGCTAGCGGGGTGGAGACCCAGTACTTC
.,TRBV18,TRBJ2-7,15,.,CASSPPGAGSYEQYF,TGTGCCAGCTCACCACCTGGGGCAGGGTCGTACGAGCAGTACTTC
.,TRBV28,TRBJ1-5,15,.,CACSFRDSPSQPQHF,TGTGCCTGCAGTTTTAGAGACAGCCCATCGCAGCCCCAGCATTTT
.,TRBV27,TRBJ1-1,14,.,CASRRDRLNTEAFF,TGTGCCAGCAGACGTGACAGGCTGAACACTGAAGCTTTCTTT
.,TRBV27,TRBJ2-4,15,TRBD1,CASSFWTGAKNIQYF,TGTGCCAGCAGTTTTTGGACAGGGGCCAAAAACATTCAGTACTTC
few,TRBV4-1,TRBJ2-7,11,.,CASSQDEEQYF,TGCGCCAGCAGCCAAGACGAGGAGCAGTACTTC
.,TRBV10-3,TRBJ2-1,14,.,CAISEYGTNNEQFF,TGTGCCATCAGTGAGTACGGAACTAACAATGAGCAGTTCTTC
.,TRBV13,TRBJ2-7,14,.,CASSLSGEPYEQYF,TGTGCCAGCAGCCTCTCGGGGGAGCCCTACGAGCAGTACTTC
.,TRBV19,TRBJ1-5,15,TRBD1,CASSIDRGSNQPQHF,TGTGCCAGTAGTATAGACAGGGGGTCCAATCAGCCCCAGCATTTT
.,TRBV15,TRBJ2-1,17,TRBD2,CATSRGTSGAVYNEQFF,TGTGCCACCAGCAGAGGGACTAGCGGGGCCGTTTACAATGAGCAGTTCTTC
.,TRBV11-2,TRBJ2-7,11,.,CASSLISEQYF,TGTGCCAGCAGCTTAATCTCCGAGCAGTACTTC
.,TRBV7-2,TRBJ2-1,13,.,CASSLGSGNEQFF,TGTGCCAGCAGCTTAGGTAGCGGCAATGAGCAGTTCTTC
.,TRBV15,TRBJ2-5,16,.,CATSRTRRGVGETQYF,TGTGCCACCAGCAGAACCCGCAGGGGTGTAGGGGAGACCCAGTACTTC
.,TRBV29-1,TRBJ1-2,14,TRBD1,CSVSPGGTNYGYTF,TGCAGCGTTTCCCCAGGGGGCACTAACTATGGCTACACCTTC
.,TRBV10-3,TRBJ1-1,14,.,CAISESGGGTEAFF,TGTGCCATCAGTGAGTCGGGAGGGGGCACTGAAGCTTTCTTT
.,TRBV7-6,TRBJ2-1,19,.,CASSPIQWGLPDAYNEQFF,TGTGCCAGCAGCCCAATACAATGGGGACTCCCTGACGCCTACAATGAGCAGTTCTTC
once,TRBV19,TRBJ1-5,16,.,CASTLGHSGSNQPQHF,TGTGCCAGTACCCTAGGCCACAGCGGATCCAATCAGCCCCAGCATTTT